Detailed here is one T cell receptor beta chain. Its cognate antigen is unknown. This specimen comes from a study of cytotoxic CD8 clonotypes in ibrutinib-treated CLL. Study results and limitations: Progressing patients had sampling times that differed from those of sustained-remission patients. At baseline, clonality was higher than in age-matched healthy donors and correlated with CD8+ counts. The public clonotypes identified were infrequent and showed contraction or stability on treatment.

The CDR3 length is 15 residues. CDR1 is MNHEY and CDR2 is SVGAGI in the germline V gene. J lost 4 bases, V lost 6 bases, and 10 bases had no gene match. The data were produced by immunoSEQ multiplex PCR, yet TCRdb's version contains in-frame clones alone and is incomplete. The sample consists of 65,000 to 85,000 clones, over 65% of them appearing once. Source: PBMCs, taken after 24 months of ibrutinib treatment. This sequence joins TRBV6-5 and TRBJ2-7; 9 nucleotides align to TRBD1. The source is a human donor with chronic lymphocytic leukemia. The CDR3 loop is CASSQGGTGIYEQYF. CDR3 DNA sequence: TGTGCCAGCAGCCAGGGCGGGACAGGGATTTACGAGCAGTACTTC.